Detailed here is one TCR beta chain. Its antigen remains unidentified. Generated by immunoSEQ multiplex PCR, the TCRdb table keeps only in-frame clones and is missing some. This table has 100,000 to 120,000 clones, 85% to 90% appearing once. V lost 0 bases and J 7 bases, leaving 11 bases between the germline ends. CDR1 and CDR2 from the germline V gene are SGHNT and YYREEE (reference sequence). This CDR3 region has 13 residues. The data were obtained in a study of T cell responses to AZD1222 COVID-19 vaccine. General study points: The donor cohort was predominantly white British with a female majority, and clonal diversity may have been underestimated.

J is TRBJ2-7 and V is TRBV5-4, with no clear D. Sample: peripheral blood, taken 28 days after the second AZD1222 dose. This clonotype originated in an adult who received the AZD1222 COVID-19 vaccine. The CDR3 DNA reads as TGTGCCAGCAGCTTGGACGACCGTAGGGAGCAGTACTTC. It translates to CASSLDDRREQYF. Full variable domain (outside the CDR3, taken from reference TRBV5-4 and TRBJ2-7): ETGVTQSPTHLIKTRGQQVTLRCSSQSGHNTVSWYQQALGQGPQFIFQYYREEENGRGNFPPRFSGLQFPNYSSELNVNALELDDSALYLCASSLDDRREQYFGPGTRLTVT.